The 21 T cell receptor beta chains given below trace back to one sample, sequenced in a study of blood T cell repertoires in COVID-19. Measured with immunoSEQ multiplex PCR; TCRdb has only the in-frame clones, and not every one. The sample has 490,000 or so clones, 80% to 90% seen once; the top ten hold 8.3%. What was sequenced was PBMCs or T cells enriched from blood (not recorded which). The receptors shown here come from a woman aged 60-75 years who had recovered from COVID-19.

The chain uses TRBV5-1 and TRBJ1-4; perhaps TRBD1 as D (5 bases). Germline values: CDR1 SGHRS, CDR2 YFSETQ. The CDR3 is made up of 13 amino acids. V lost 4 bases, J lost 4 bases, and 8 bases lay in between. The CDR3 DNA sequence: TGCGCCAGCAGCCGACAGTATAATGAAAAACTGTTTTTT. It specifies CASSRQYNEKLFF.

This chain uses TRBV30 with TRBJ1-2; 12 bases align to TRBD1. Per germline, CDR1 GTSNPN and CDR2 SVGIG (reference sequence). V trimming: 2 bases; J trimming: 8 bases; junction bases outside the gene matches: 9. The CDR3 extends over 15 amino acids. CDR3 nucleotide sequence: TGTGCCTGGAGTCCTGGGACAGGGGGCTGGAGAGGCTACACCTTC. Protein sequence: CAWSPGTGGWRGYTF. The full variable domain, its missing parts supplied by reference TRBV30 and TRBJ1-2, is SQTIHQWPATLVQPVGSPLSLECTVEGTSNPNLYWYRQAAGRGLQLLFYSVGIGQISSEVPQNLSASRPQDRQFILSSKKLLLSDSGFYLCAWSPGTGGWRGYTFGSGTRLTVV.

This sequence joins TRBV18 and TRBJ2-5; TRBD2 matches 12 bases. Germline V gives CDR1 KGHSH, CDR2 LQKENI. The length of the CDR3 is 15 residues. Unmatched junction bases numbered 6, after V lost 5 bases and J lost 5 bases. The CDR3 DNA is TGTGCCAGCTCAATGTCCGGACTAGCGGGGGAGACCCAGTACTTC. It is translated as CASSMSGLAGETQYF.

The chain recombines TRBV13 with TRBJ2-1; D possibly corresponds to TRBD1 (6 bases). Germline V gene lookup returns CDR1 PRHDT and CDR2 FYEKMQ (reference sequence). The CDR3 consists of 14 residues. Trimming pared 1 base from V and 4 bases from J, leaving 8 bases between. The CDR3 DNA sequence: TGTGCCAGCAGCTTAGAGACAGGTTACAATGAGCAGTTCTTC. Residues: CASSLETGYNEQFF.

CDR3 region: CASSATSLTRSGNTIYF. In DNA, the CDR3 is TGTGCCAGCAGTGCCACGTCCCTAACGCGGTCTGGAAACACCATATATTTT. The V call is TRBV6-1, the J call TRBJ1-3; D uncertain. Germline assignment: CDR1 MNHNS and CDR2 SASEGT. The CDR3 is 17 amino acids. Trimming took off 4 bases at V and 1 base at J, with 17 bases between the two ends.

This clone was found a few times. This rearrangement joins TRBV19 to TRBJ1-3; maybe TRBD1 (6 bases). V was clipped by 6 bases and J by 6 bases, with 18 bases between them. Germline CDR1 LNHDA, CDR2 SQIVND (reference sequence). This CDR3 comprises 15 residues. The chain's CDR3 is CASSRNREEANTIYF. The CDR3 DNA is TGTGCCAGTAGCCGAAACAGGGAAGAGGCAAACACCATATATTTT.

J is TRBJ1-1 and V is TRBV5-1; 7 nucleotides match TRBD1. Germline V CDR1 and CDR2: SGHRS, YFSETQ. The CDR3 runs 15 residues. V lost 4 bases and J lost 2; bases outside the gene matches: 8. CDR3 nucleotide sequence: TGCGCCAGCAGCATGATGAACAGGGGTAACACTGAAGCTTTCTTT. Protein product: CASSMMNRGNTEAFF.

V gene TRBV29-1 combines with J gene TRBJ1-2, with TRBD1 identical over 7 bases. Germline V CDR1 and CDR2: SQVTM, ANQGSEA. This CDR3 is built from 13 residues. The V gene end was trimmed by 3 bases and the J gene end by 7 bases; junction bases not matched to a gene: 8. The CDR3 DNA sequence: TGCAGCGTTGATCCCAGGGGGTGGGGTGGCTACACCTTC. Protein product: CSVDPRGWGGYTF. The whole variable domain, filled in from reference TRBV29-1 and TRBJ1-2, reads SAVISQKPSRDICQRGTSLTIQCQVDSQVTMMFWYRQQPGQSLTLIATANQGSEATYESGFVIDKFPISRPNLTFSTLTVSNMSPEDSSIYLCSVDPRGWGGYTFGSGTRLTVV.

The chain uses TRBV28 and TRBJ1-2, with D possibly matching TRBD1 (5 bases). The length of the CDR3 is 17 residues. With 1 base removed from V and 7 bases from J, the gap between germline ends came to 22 bases. CDR1 is MDHEN and CDR2 is SYDVKM in the germline V gene. The CDR3 reads CASSLSELRTIRAGYTF. The CDR3 DNA reads as TGTGCCAGCAGTTTATCGGAGCTTAGGACAATAAGGGCTGGCTACACCTTC.

This chain links TRBV4-1 with TRBJ2-1, with D maybe TRBD1 (6 bases). The CDR3 length is 14 residues. Trimming stripped 0 bases from V and 7 bases from J, with 10 bases between. Germline assignment: CDR1 MGHRA and CDR2 YSYEKL. CDR3: CASSQERDINEQFF. The CDR3 DNA reads TGCGCCAGCAGCCAAGAAAGGGACATTAATGAGCAGTTCTTC.

This clone was seen a single time. CDR3 bases: TGTGCCAGCAGCCAAGATAATGGGCTAGGGGCCTCCGGGGAGCTGTTTTTT. Protein sequence: CASSQDNGLGASGELFF. The chain joins TRBV4-2 to TRBJ2-2; a possible D gene is TRBD1 (5 bases). V was cut by 0 bases and J by 6 bases, with 17 bases left in between. CDR3 length equals 17 residues. In germline, CDR1 is LGHNA, CDR2 YNFKEQ.

V usage is TRBV27 and J usage is TRBJ1-5, with D perhaps matching TRBD1 (5 bases). From germline, CDR1 is MNHEY and CDR2 SMNVEV (reference sequence). This CDR3 is built from 15 residues. Trimming stripped 5 bases from V and 2 bases from J, with 13 bases between. The CDR3 sequence is CASSHRGEGNQPQHF. The CDR3 DNA reads as TGTGCCAGCAGTCACCGGGGGGAGGGCAATCAGCCCCAGCATTTT.

The chain links TRBV6-5 to TRBJ1-5; unclear D gene. CDR1 and CDR2 from the germline V gene are MNHEY and SVGAGI. With 6 bases removed from V and 7 bases from J, the gap between germline ends came to 13 bases. The CDR3 is 13 amino acids. The CDR3 here is CASSPDLGQPQHF. CDR3 nucleotides: TGTGCCAGCAGCCCCGACTTAGGACAGCCCCAGCATTTT.

CDR3 bases: TGTGCCAGCTCAGCTCAACCGGGAGGGGGCGAAAAACTGTTTTTT. Its translation is CASSAQPGGGEKLFF. This chain links TRBV18 with TRBJ1-4; 7 bases map to TRBD1. The CDR3 covers 15 residues. Germline V lookup: CDR1 KGHSH, CDR2 LQKENI. The J segment lost 8 bases and the V segment lost 5 bases, leaving 11 bases of the junction unmatched.

The J gene is TRBJ1-5, the V gene TRBV5-1; possible D gene TRBD1, 5 bases. This CDR3 spans 13 amino acids. The V gene lost 5 bases and the J gene lost 6 bases, with 12 bases spanning the gap. The germline CDR1 and CDR2 sequences are SGHRS and YFSETQ. As DNA, the CDR3 is TGCGCCAGCAGAACGGACATGAGTCAGCCCCAGCATTTT. Translation gives CASRTDMSQPQHF.

The gene calls are TRBV18 and TRBJ2-1; 10 bases match TRBD1. This CDR3 region has 16 residues. Germline V gene sequence: CDR1 KGHSH, CDR2 LQKENI. V lost 3 bases to trimming and J lost 8 bases; unmatched junction nucleotides: 10. The CDR3 bases are TGTGCCAGCTCACCGCGGGACAGGGGAACGTTGGATGAGCAGTTCTTC. As protein: CASSPRDRGTLDEQFF.

J is TRBJ1-1 and V is TRBV12-3 or TRBV12-4; D perhaps matches TRBD1 (5 bases). The CDR3 loop spans 12 amino acids. V lost 6 bases, J lost 5 bases, and 10 bases lay in between. This CDR3 is CASRGDNTEAFF. CDR3 sequence (DNA): TGTGCCAGCAGAGGGGATAATACTGAAGCTTTCTTT.

This chain links TRBV5-1 with TRBJ2-3, with 14 bases lining up with TRBD2. V lost 5 bases to trimming and J lost 2 bases; unmatched junction nucleotides: 7. The CDR3 has 17 residues. Germline-derived CDR1 and CDR2 are SGHRS and YFSETQ. DNA of the CDR3: TGCGCCAGCAGACCGGGGACTAGCGGGGGATTCACAGATACGCAGTATTTT. It codes for CASRPGTSGGFTDTQYF.

The rearrangement joins TRBV19 to TRBJ1-2, with D hard to call. Germline assignment: CDR1 LNHDA and CDR2 SQIVND (reference sequence). Trimming took off 4 bases at V and 8 bases at J, with 17 bases between the two ends. This CDR3 has 14 residues. The CDR3 loop reads CASSTREGSSGYTF. In nucleotides, the CDR3 is TGTGCCAGTAGTACCCGGGAGGGATCGTCGGGCTACACCTTC.

This clone was seen only a few times. This chain joins TRBV4-1 and TRBJ2-2; D possibly corresponds to TRBD1 (6 bases). The CDR3 runs to 15 residues. Trimming took 0 bases from V and 3 from J, leaving 8 bases between them. Germline V lookup: CDR1 MGHRA, CDR2 YSYEKL. The chain's CDR3 is CASSQERGYTGELFF. The CDR3 nucleotides read TGCGCCAGCAGCCAAGAAAGGGGGTACACCGGGGAGCTGTTTTTT.

In DNA, the CDR3 is TGTGCCAGCAGTGGAAGTTCAGGGGACAGCTACTCCTACGAGCAGTACTTC. Its translation: CASSGSSGDSYSYEQYF. The chain joins TRBV25-1 to TRBJ2-7; 7 nucleotides agree with TRBD1. Germline CDR1 is MGHDK and CDR2 is SYGVNS. This CDR3 comprises 17 residues. The V segment lost 4 bases and the J segment 0 bases; nucleotides outside the gene matches: 12.